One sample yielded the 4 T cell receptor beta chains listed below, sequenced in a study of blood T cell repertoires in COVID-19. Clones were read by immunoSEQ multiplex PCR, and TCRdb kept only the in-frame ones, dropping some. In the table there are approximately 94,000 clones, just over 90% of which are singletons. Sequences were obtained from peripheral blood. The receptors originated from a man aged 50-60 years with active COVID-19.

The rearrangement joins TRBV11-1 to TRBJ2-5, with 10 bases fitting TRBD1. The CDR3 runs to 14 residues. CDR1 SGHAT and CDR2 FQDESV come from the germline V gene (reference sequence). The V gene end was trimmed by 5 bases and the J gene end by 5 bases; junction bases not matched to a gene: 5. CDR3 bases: TGTGCCAGCAGCCCCGGACAGGGGGGCGAGACCCAGTACTTC. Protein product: CASSPGQGGETQYF.

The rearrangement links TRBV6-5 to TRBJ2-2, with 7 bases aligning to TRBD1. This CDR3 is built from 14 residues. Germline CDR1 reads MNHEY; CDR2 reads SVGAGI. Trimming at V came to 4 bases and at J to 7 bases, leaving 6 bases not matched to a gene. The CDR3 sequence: CASSSTGWGGELFF. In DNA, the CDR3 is TGTGCCAGCAGTTCGACAGGGTGGGGCGGGGAGCTGTTTTTT.

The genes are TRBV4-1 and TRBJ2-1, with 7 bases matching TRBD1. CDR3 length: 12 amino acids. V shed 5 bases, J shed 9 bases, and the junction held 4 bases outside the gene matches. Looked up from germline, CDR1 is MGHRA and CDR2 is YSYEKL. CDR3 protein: CASSSTGVEQFF. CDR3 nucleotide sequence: TGCGCCAGCAGCTCTACAGGGGTTGAGCAGTTCTTC.

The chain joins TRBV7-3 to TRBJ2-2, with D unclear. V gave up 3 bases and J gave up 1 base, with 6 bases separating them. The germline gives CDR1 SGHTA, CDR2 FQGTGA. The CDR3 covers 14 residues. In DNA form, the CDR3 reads TGTGCCAGCAGCTTCGCAGGGAACACCGGGGAGCTGTTTTTT. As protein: CASSFAGNTGELFF.